Below, 4 T cell receptor beta chains from the same sample are listed, as sequenced in a study of OX40 agonist ivuxolimab in advanced cancers. Here immunoSEQ multiplex PCR was the method, and the copy in TCRdb shows in-frame clones only, minus some. The sample records over 95,000 clones, roughly 90% being singletons. Sequenced here: CD4+ or CD8+ T cells sorted from blood, sampled in a trial of the OX40 agonist ivuxolimab. These receptors all come from an adult with an advanced solid tumor such as melanoma, head and neck, liver or kidney cancer.

The chain uses TRBV18 and TRBJ2-1; possibly TRBD2 for D (6 bases). V was cut by 4 bases and J by 7 bases, with 8 bases left in between. The CDR3 loop spans 12 amino acids. Germline-derived CDR1 and CDR2 are KGHSH and LQKENI. CDR3 residues: CASSRLANEQFF. CDR3 nucleotides: TGTGCCAGCTCACGTCTAGCGAATGAGCAGTTCTTC.

This chain links TRBV28 with TRBJ2-2, with D hard to call. CDR1 and CDR2 from the germline V gene are MDHEN and SYDVKM. V was shortened by 8 bases and J by 8 bases, with 9 bases between the two germline ends. The CDR3 is 11 amino acids. This CDR3 is CASGPLGELFF. The CDR3 DNA is TGTGCCAGCGGTCCGTTGGGGGAGCTGTTTTTT.

The V call is TRBV29-1, the J call TRBJ2-5; perhaps D is TRBD1 or TRBD2 (5 bases each). The V and J ends lost 7 bases and 8 bases respectively, with 23 bases between them. From germline, CDR1 is SQVTM and CDR2 ANQGSEA. The CDR3 has 14 amino acids. CDR3 sequence: CSASISGAVDTQYF. The DNA for the CDR3 is TGCAGCGCATCGATATCCGGGGCAGTCGACACCCAGTACTTC.

This clone was seen only a few times. The V gene is TRBV19, the J gene TRBJ1-5, with 7 bases aligning to TRBD1. Per germline, CDR1 LNHDA and CDR2 SQIVND (reference sequence). V shed 4 bases, J shed 2 bases, and the junction held 5 bases outside the gene matches. This CDR3 spans 15 amino acids. CDR3 loop: CASSTDRLGNQPQHF. The CDR3 DNA is TGTGCCAGTAGTACGGACAGGTTGGGCAATCAGCCCCAGCATTTT.